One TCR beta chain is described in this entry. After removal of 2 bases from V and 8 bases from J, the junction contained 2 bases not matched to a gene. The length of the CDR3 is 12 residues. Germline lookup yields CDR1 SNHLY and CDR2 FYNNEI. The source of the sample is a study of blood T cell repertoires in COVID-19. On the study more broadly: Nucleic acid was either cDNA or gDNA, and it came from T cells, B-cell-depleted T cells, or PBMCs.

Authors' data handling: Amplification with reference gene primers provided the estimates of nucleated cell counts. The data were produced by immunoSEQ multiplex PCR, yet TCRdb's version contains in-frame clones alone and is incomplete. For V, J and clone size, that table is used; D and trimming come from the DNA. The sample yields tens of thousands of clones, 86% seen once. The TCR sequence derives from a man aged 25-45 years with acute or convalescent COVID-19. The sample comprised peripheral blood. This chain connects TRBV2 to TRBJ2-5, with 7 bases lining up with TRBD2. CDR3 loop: CASSESGATQYF. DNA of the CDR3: TGTGCCAGCAGTGAAAGCGGGGCCACCCAGTACTTC.